This T cell receptor beta chain was recovered during a study of cytomegalovirus exposure and HLA in healthy donors. Study findings and constraints: Sequencing probably produced one cluster of sequence variants that were highly shared. A prior analysis recorded that most TCR beta V segments were productive about 87% or about 30% of the time. Analysis performed later showed TCR beta chains linked to HLA being more clonally expanded than equally common others.

This CDR3 has 14 amino acids. About this clone itself: Its specificity is not known.

With 60 Vbeta and 13 Jbeta primers, the PCR was carried out. The data were produced by immunoSEQ multiplex PCR, yet TCRdb's version contains in-frame clones alone and is incomplete. The repertoire holds roughly 200,000 clones, with over 70% as singletons. The V gene is TRBV1, the J gene TRBJ2-2; TRBD2 is the table's D call and was not checked against the DNA. TRBV1 is a documented pseudogene. The sequence came from a woman aged 55-70 years in good health and CMV-seropositive. Material for sequencing was PBMCs. The CDR3 protein is CTKRMGANTGELFF. In nucleotides, the CDR3 is TGCACCAAGAGGATGGGAGCGAACACCGGGGAGCTGTTTTTT.